This T cell receptor (beta chain) was documented in a study of T cell clones after liver transplantation. Trimming cost V 0 bases and J 5 bases, with 17 bases left between them. This CDR3 comprises 16 residues. Per germline, CDR1 SGHRS and CDR2 YFSETQ. The data were produced by immunoSEQ multiplex PCR, yet TCRdb's version contains in-frame clones alone and is incomplete. The sample consists of more than 100,000 clones, around 80% of them appearing once. The source material was CD4+ T cells from blood, sampled approximately 50 months after liver transplant. This receptor was taken from a human patient who received a liver transplant. These T cells may partly come from the graft donor. The chain is built from TRBV5-1 and TRBJ2-5; TRBD2 is a possible D gene (5 bases). As DNA, the CDR3 is TGCGCCAGCAGCTTGGGGGTGACATATACGGGGGAGACCCAGTACTTC. Amino acid sequence: CASSLGVTYTGETQYF. Using reference TRBV5-1 and TRBJ2-5 for the parts outside the CDR3, the full variable domain is KAGVTQTPRYLIKTRGQQVTLSCSPISGHRSVSWYQQTPGQGLQFLFEYFSETQRNKGNFPGRFSGRQFSNSRSEMNVSTLELGDSALYLCASSLGVTYTGETQYFGPGTRLLVL.